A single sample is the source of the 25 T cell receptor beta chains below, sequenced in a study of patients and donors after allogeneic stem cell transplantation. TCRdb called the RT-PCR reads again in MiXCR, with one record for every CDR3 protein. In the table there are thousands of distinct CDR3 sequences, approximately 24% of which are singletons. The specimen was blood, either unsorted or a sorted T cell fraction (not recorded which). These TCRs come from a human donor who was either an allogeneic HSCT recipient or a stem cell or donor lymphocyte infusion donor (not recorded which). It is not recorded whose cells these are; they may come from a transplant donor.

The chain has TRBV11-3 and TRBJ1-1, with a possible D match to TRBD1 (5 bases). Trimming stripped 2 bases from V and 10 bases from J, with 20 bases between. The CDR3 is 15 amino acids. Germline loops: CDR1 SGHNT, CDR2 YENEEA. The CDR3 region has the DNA TGTGCCAGCAGCTTAAATATAGGAGGGCCGAGGGGAGCTTTCTTT. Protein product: CASSLNIGGPRGAFF.

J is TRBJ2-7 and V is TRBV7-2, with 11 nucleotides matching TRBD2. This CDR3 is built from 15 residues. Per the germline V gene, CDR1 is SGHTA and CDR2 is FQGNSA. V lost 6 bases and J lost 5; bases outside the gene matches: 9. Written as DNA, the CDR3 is TGTGCCAGCAGTCTTAGCGGGGGGGCGAAGGACGAGCAGTACGTC. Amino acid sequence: CASSLSGGAKDEQYV.

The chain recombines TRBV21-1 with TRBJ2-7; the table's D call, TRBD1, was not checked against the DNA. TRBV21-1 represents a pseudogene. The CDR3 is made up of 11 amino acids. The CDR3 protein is CASGLKQGQYV. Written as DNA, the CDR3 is TGTGCCAGCGGACTTAAACAGGGCCAGTACGTC.

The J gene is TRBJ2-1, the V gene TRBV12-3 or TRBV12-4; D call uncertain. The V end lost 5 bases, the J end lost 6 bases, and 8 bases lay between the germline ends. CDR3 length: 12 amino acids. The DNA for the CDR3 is TGTGCCAGCAGTAGGACCCTCAATGAGCAGTTCTTC. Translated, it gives CASSRTLNEQFF.

The CDR3 protein is CASSLEPSPYGYTF. In nucleotides, the CDR3 is TGTGCCAGCAGCCTAGAGCCTTCTCCTTATGGCTACACCTTC. The chain has TRBV5-5 and TRBJ1-2; D ambiguous. The germline CDR1 and CDR2 sequences are SGHKS and YYEKEE (reference sequence). V lost 4 bases, J lost 5 bases, and 15 bases lay in between. The CDR3 runs 14 residues.

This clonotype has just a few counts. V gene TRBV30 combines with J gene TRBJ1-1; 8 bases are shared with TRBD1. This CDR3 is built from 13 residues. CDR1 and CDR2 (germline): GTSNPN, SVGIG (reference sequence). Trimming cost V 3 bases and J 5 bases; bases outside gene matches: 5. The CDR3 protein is CAWREDRGTEAFF. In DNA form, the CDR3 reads TGTGCCTGGAGAGAAGACAGGGGTACTGAAGCTTTCTTT. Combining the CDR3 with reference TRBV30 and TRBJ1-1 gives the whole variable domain SQTIHQWPATLVQPVGSPLSLECTVEGTSNPNLYWYRQAAGRGLQLLFYSVGIGQISSEVPQNLSASRPQDRQFILSSKKLLLSDSGFYLCAWREDRGTEAFFGQGTRLTVV.

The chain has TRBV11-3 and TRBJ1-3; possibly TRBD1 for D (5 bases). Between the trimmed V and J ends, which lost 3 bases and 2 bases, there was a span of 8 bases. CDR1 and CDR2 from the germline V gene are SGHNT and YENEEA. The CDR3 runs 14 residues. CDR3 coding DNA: TGTGCCAGCAGCTTCCTCAGGGCTGGAAACACCATATATTTT. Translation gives CASSFLRAGNTIYF.

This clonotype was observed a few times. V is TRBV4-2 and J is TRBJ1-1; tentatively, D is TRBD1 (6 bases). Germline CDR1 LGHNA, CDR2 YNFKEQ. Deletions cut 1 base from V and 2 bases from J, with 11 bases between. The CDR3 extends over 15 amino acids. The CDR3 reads CASSQGTADNTEAFF. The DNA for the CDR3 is TGTGCCAGCAGCCAAGGGACAGCTGACAACACTGAAGCTTTCTTT.

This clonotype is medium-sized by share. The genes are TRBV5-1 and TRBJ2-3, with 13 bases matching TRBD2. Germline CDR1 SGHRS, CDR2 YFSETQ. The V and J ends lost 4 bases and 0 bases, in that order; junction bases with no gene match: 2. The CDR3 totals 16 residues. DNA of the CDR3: TGCGCCAGCAGCGGGACTAGCGGGACTAGCACAGATACGCAGTATTTT. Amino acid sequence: CASSGTSGTSTDTQYF.

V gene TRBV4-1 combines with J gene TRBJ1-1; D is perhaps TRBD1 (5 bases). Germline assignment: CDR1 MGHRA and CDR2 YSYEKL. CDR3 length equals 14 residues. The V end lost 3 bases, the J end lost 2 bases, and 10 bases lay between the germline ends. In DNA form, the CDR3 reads TGCGCCAGCAGCCAGGGGGTGTTCAACACTGAAGCTTTCTTT. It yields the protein CASSQGVFNTEAFF.

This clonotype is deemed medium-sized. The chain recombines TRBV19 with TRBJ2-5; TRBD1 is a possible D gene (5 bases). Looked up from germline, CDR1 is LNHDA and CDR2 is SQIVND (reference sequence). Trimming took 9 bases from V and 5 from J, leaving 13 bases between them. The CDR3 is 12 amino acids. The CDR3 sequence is CASRQSGETQYF. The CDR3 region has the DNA TGTGCCAGCAGACAATCAGGGGAGACCCAGTACTTC.

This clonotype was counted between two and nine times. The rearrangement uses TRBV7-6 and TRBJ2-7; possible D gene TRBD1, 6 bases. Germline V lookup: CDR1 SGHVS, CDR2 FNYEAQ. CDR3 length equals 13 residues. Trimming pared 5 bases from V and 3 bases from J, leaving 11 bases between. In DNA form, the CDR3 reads TGTGCCAGCAGCCTGGGACATGGCTACGAGCAGTACTTC. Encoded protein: CASSLGHGYEQYF.

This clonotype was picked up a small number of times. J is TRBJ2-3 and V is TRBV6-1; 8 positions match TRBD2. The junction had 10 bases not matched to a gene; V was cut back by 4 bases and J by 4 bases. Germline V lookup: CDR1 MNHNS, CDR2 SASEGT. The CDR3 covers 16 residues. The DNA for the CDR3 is TGTGCCAGCAGTGTGGAGCGGGGGCTAGGGGCAGATACGCAGTATTTT. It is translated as CASSVERGLGADTQYF.

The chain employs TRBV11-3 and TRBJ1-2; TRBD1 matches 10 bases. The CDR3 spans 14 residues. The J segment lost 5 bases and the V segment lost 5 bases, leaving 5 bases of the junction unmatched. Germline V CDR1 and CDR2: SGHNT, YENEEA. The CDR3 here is CASSPTGGGYGYTF. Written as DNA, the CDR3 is TGTGCCAGCAGCCCGACAGGGGGCGGTTATGGCTACACCTTC. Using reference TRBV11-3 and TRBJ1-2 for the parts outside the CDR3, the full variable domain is EAGVVQSPRYKIIEKKQPVAFWCNPISGHNTLYWYLQNLGQGPELLIRYENEEAVDDSQLPKDRFSAERLKGVDSTLKIQPAELGDSAVYLCASSPTGGGYGYTFGSGTRLTVV.

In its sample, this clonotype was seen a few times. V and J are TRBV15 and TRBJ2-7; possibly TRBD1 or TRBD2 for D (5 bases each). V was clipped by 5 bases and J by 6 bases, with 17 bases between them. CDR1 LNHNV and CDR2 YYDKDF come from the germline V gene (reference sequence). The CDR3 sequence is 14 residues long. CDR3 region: CATSRDGEMAEQYV. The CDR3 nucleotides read TGTGCCACCAGCCGGGACGGAGAAATGGCCGAGCAGTACGTC.

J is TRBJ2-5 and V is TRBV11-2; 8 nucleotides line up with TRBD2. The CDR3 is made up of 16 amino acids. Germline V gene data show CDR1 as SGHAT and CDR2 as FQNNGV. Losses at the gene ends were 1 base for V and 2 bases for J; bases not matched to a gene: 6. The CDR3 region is CASSLGSRGDQETQYF. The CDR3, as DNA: TGTGCCAGCAGCTTAGGATCGCGGGGGGATCAAGAGACCCAGTACTTC.

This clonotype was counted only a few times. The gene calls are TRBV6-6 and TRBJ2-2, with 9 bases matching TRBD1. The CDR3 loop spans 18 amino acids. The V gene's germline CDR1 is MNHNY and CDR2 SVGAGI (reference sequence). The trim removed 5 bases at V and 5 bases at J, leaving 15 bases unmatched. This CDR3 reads CASSQTPGQGALTGELFF. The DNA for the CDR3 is TGTGCCAGCAGTCAAACTCCGGGACAGGGCGCCTTGACCGGGGAGCTGTTTTTT.

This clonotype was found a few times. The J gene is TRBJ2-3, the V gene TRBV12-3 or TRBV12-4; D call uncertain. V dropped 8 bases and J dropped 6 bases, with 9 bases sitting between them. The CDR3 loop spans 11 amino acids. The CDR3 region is CASSDRDTQYF. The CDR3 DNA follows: TGTGCCAGCTCGGATAGGGATACGCAGTATTTT.

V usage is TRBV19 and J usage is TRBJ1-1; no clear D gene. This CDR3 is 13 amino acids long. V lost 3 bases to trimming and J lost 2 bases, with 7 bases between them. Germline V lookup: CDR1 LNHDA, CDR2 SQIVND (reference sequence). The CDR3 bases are TGTGCCAGTAGTATTCAGATTAACACTGAAGCTTTCTTT. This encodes CASSIQINTEAFF.

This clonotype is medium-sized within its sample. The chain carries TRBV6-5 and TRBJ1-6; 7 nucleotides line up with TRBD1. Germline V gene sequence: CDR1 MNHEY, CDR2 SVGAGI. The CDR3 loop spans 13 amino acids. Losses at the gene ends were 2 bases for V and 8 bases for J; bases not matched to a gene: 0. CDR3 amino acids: CASSYQGDSPLHF. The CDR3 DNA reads TGTGCCAGCAGTTACCAGGGGGATTCACCCCTCCACTTT.

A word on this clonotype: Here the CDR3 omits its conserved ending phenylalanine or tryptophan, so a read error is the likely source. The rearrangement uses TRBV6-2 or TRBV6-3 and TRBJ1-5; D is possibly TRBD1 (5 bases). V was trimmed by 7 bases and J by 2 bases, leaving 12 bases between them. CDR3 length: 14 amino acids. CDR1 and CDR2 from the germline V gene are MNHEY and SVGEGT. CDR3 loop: CASNVWGGNQPQHY. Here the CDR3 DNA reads TGTGCCAGCAACGTATGGGGGGGCAATCAGCCCCAGCATTAT.

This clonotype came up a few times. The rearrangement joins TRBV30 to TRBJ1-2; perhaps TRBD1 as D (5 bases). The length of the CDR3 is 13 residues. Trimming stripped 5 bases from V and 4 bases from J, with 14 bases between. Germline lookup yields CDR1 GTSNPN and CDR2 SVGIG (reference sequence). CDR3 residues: CAWYFPGSYGYTF. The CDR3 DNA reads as TGTGCCTGGTACTTCCCAGGGAGCTATGGCTACACCTTC.

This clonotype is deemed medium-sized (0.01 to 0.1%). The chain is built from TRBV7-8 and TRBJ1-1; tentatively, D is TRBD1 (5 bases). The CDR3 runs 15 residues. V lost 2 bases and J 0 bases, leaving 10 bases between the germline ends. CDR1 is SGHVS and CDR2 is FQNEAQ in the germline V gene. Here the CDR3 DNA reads TGTGCCAGCAGCTTACCGACAGCTTTGAACACTGAAGCTTTCTTT. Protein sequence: CASSLPTALNTEAFF.

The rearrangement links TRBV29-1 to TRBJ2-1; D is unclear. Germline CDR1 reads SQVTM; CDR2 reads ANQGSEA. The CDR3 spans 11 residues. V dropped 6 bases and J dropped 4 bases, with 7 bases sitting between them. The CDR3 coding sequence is TGCAGCGTCGACATATACAATGAGCAGTTCTTC. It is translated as CSVDIYNEQFF.

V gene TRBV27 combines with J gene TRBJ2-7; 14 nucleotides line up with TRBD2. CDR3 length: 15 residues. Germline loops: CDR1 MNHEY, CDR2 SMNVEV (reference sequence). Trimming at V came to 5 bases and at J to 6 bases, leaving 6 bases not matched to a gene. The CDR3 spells CASSPGTSGSREQYF. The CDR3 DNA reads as TGTGCCAGCAGTCCCGGGACTAGCGGGAGTCGCGAGCAGTACTTC.